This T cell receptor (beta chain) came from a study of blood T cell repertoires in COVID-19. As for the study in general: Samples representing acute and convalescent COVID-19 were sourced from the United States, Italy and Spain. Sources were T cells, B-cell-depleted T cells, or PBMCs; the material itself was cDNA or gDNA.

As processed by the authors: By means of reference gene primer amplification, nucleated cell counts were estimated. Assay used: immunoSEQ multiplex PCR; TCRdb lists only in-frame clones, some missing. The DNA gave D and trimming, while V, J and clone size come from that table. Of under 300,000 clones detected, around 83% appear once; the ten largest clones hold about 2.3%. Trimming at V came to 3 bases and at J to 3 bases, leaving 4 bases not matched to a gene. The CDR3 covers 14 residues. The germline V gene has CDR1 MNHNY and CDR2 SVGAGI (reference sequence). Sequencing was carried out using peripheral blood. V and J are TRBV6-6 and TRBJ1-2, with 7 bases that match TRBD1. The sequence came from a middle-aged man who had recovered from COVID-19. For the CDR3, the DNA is TGTGCCAGCAGTTATGCTGGACAGGACTATGGCTACACCTTC. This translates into CASSYAGQDYGYTF.